The 29 T cell receptor beta chains in this list originate from one sample, sequenced in a study of shared clonotypes between healthy human individuals. Data came from immunoSEQ multiplex PCR; TCRdb stores just in-frame clones and leaves some out. The data contain approximately 480,000 clones, about 80% of them seen just once; the ten biggest clones take up roughly an eighth. The sample taken for sequencing was PBMCs. The receptor set was obtained from a middle-aged woman in good health. Some clones in this sample may be carry-over from other donors' samples.

This clone has a single count. This chain uses TRBV6-1 with TRBJ1-2; D not resolved. The germline V and J ends were trimmed by 0 bases and 3 bases, with 5 bases remaining between them. The CDR3 covers 13 residues. Germline CDR1 is MNHNS and CDR2 is SASEGT. CDR3 loop: CASSEATDYGYTF. The CDR3, as DNA: TGTGCCAGCAGTGAAGCTACGGACTATGGCTACACCTTC.

This clone was observed a single time. This sequence joins TRBV6-6 and TRBJ1-1, with D possibly TRBD1 on 6 matching bases. The germline V gene encodes CDR1 MNHNY and CDR2 SVGAGI (reference sequence). The V end lost 2 bases, the J end lost 5 bases, and 12 bases lay between the germline ends. The CDR3 consists of 14 residues. The CDR3 reads CASSYPSRGTEAFF. CDR3 bases: TGTGCCAGCAGTTACCCGTCCAGGGGTACTGAAGCTTTCTTT.

In the case of this clone: One end of the junction is discordant with germline, which a read error may explain. The chain uses TRBV7-9 and TRBJ2-3; tentatively, D is TRBD1 or TRBD2 (5 bases each). The CDR3 spans 14 residues. The germline gives CDR1 SEHNR, CDR2 FQNEAQ (reference sequence). The chain's CDR3 is CASSLSRGTDTQYF. The CDR3 bases are TGTGCCAGCAGCTTATCGAGGGGCACCGATACGCAGTATTTT.

This rearrangement joins TRBV27 to TRBJ1-1; tentatively, D is TRBD1 (5 bases). Trimming stripped 4 bases from V and 1 base from J, with 13 bases between. Germline V gene sequence: CDR1 MNHEY, CDR2 SMNVEV (reference sequence). The CDR3 has 15 amino acids. Written as DNA, the CDR3 is TGTGCCAGCAGTTCATTTCGGGACGGGAACACTGAAGCTTTCTTT. It codes for CASSSFRDGNTEAFF.

This chain links TRBV19 with TRBJ2-2, with TRBD1 identical over 8 bases. CDR3 length: 14 amino acids. The V gene end was trimmed by 5 bases and the J gene end by 5 bases; junction bases not matched to a gene: 4. Germline-derived CDR1 and CDR2 are LNHDA and SQIVND (reference sequence). The CDR3 spells CASSLDRATGELFF. CDR3 nucleotides: TGTGCCAGTAGTTTGGACAGGGCAACCGGGGAGCTGTTTTTT.

This chain links TRBV30 with TRBJ2-7; possibly TRBD2 for D (5 bases). Trimming stripped 0 bases from V and 1 base from J, with 10 bases between. CDR1 and CDR2 from the germline V gene are GTSNPN and SVGIG (reference sequence). This CDR3 spans 14 amino acids. CDR3 in amino acids: CAWSVYSASYEQYF. Written as DNA, the CDR3 is TGTGCCTGGAGTGTTTATAGCGCATCCTACGAGCAGTACTTC.

The chain links TRBV5-1 to TRBJ1-4; 7 nucleotides match TRBD1. Per germline, CDR1 SGHRS and CDR2 YFSETQ. V was pared by 5 bases and J by 7 bases, with 8 bases of the junction left unmatched. This CDR3 is 14 amino acids long. This CDR3 is CASSHQGDGEKLFF. The CDR3 DNA reads as TGCGCCAGCAGTCATCAGGGGGATGGTGAAAAACTGTTTTTT. The full variable domain, with the rest looked up from reference TRBV5-1 and TRBJ1-4, is KAGVTQTPRYLIKTRGQQVTLSCSPISGHRSVSWYQQTPGQGLQFLFEYFSETQRNKGNFPGRFSGRQFSNSRSEMNVSTLELGDSALYLCASSHQGDGEKLFFGSGTQLSVL.

Worth noting for this clone: Other DNA sequences in this sample translate to the same CDR3. The chain links TRBV7-9 to TRBJ2-3, with TRBD2 as a possible D gene (5 bases). V lost 2 bases and J 2 bases, leaving 8 bases between the germline ends. The CDR3 length is 14 residues. Germline CDR1 and CDR2: SEHNR and FQNEAQ (reference sequence). CDR3 in amino acids: CASSLSGDTDTQYF. The CDR3 region has the DNA TGTGCCAGCAGCTTAAGCGGAGACACAGATACGCAGTATTTT.

This sequence joins TRBV18 and TRBJ2-4; 7 bases line up with TRBD2. CDR3 length: 14 residues. The trim removed 2 bases at V and 4 bases at J, leaving 2 bases unmatched. CDR1 and CDR2 from the germline V gene are KGHSH and LQKENI. The CDR3 region has the DNA TGTGCCAGCTCACCAACGGGGGGTAAAAACATTCAGTACTTC. Translation gives CASSPTGGKNIQYF. The full variable domain, with the rest looked up from reference TRBV18 and TRBJ2-4, is NAGVMQNPRHLVRRRGQEARLRCSPMKGHSHVYWYRQLPEEGLKFMVYLQKENIIDESGMPKERFSAEFPKEGPSILRIQQVVRGDSAAYFCASSPTGGKNIQYFGAGTRLSVL.

V gene TRBV28 combines with J gene TRBJ2-1, with a possible D match to TRBD2 (6 bases). CDR1 is MDHEN, CDR2 SYDVKM, per germline. CDR3 length equals 14 residues. The V end was cut by 5 bases, the J end by 4 bases, with 12 bases between. The CDR3 loop reads CASSPRTIYNEQFF. In DNA form, the CDR3 reads TGTGCCAGCAGTCCCAGGACTATTTACAATGAGCAGTTCTTC.

As for this clone: This CDR3 is also generated by other DNA sequences in the sample. The gene calls are TRBV10-3 and TRBJ1-1; 8 bases fit TRBD1. The germline V gene has CDR1 ENHRY and CDR2 SYGVKD. V trimming: 5 bases; J trimming: 4 bases; junction bases outside the gene matches: 3. The CDR3 has 13 amino acids. The CDR3 spells CAISPGTGTEAFF. Here the CDR3 DNA reads TGTGCCATCAGTCCTGGGACAGGCACTGAAGCTTTCTTT.

V and J are TRBV29-1 and TRBJ2-1; D is possibly TRBD1 or TRBD2 (7 bases each). The CDR3 covers 15 residues. Per germline, CDR1 SQVTM and CDR2 ANQGSEA. Trimming pared 6 bases from V and 4 bases from J, leaving 19 bases between. The DNA of the CDR3 is TGCAGCGTGACGCGGGGGCAGGGGGGTTACAATGAGCAGTTCTTC. Translation: CSVTRGQGGYNEQFF.

CDR3 amino acids: CASSKLAGGYNEQFF. CDR3 coding DNA: TGTGCCAGCTCCAAACTAGCGGGAGGCTACAATGAGCAGTTCTTC. The chain links TRBV18 to TRBJ2-1; TRBD2 matches at 12 bases. Trimming took 6 bases from V and 3 from J; bases not matched to a gene: 3. CDR1 is KGHSH and CDR2 is LQKENI in the germline V gene. The CDR3 sequence is 15 residues long.

The table lists this clone with a few counts. The CDR3 sequence: CASSQWGQLDYGYTF. CDR3 DNA: TGTGCCAGCAGCCAATGGGGACAGCTAGACTATGGCTACACCTTC. The rearrangement uses TRBV16 and TRBJ1-2; 7 bases agree with TRBD1. Trimming at V came to 1 base and at J to 3 bases, leaving 5 bases not matched to a gene. Germline V CDR1 and CDR2: KGHSY, FQNENV. This CDR3 spans 15 amino acids. Looking up the rest from reference TRBV16 and TRBJ1-2 gives the full variable domain: GEEVAQTPKHLVRGEGQKAKLYCAPIKGHSYVFWYQQVLKNEFKFLISFQNENVFDETGMPKERFSAKCLPNSPCSLEIQATKLEDSAVYFCASSQWGQLDYGYTFGSGTRLTVV.

The chain uses TRBV5-6 and TRBJ2-3; no definite D call. Germline V gives CDR1 SGHDT, CDR2 YYEEEE. The V gene lost 1 base and the J gene lost 1 base, with 10 bases spanning the gap. The CDR3 covers 15 residues. The CDR3 sequence is CASSLNVWGTDTQYF. CDR3 in DNA: TGTGCCAGCAGCTTGAATGTCTGGGGCACAGATACGCAGTATTTT.

V is TRBV5-1 and J is TRBJ2-1, with a possible D match to TRBD1 (5 bases). Trimming stripped 0 bases from V and 2 bases from J, with 12 bases between. CDR1 and CDR2 (germline): SGHRS, YFSETQ. This CDR3 spans 16 amino acids. The CDR3 reads CASSLVTGRAYNEQFF. The CDR3 bases are TGCGCCAGCAGCTTGGTTACGGGCAGGGCCTACAATGAGCAGTTCTTC.

The chain joins TRBV2 to TRBJ1-3; 8 bases map to TRBD1. The length of the CDR3 is 15 residues. In germline, CDR1 is SNHLY, CDR2 FYNNEI. With 4 bases clipped from V and 2 bases from J, the junction kept 4 bases outside the gene matches. The CDR3 DNA reads as TGTGCCAGCAGTGCACAGGGGGTAGCTGGAAACACCATATATTTT. Its protein product is CASSAQGVAGNTIYF.

The chain recombines TRBV27 with TRBJ2-7; tentative D call: TRBD2 (6 bases). Between the trimmed V and J ends, which lost 6 bases and 0 bases, there was a span of 12 bases. The germline gives CDR1 MNHEY, CDR2 SMNVEV (reference sequence). The CDR3 extends over 14 amino acids. The CDR3 is CASSSQAGSYEQYF. Here the CDR3 DNA reads TGTGCCAGCAGCTCCCAAGCGGGCTCCTACGAGCAGTACTTC.

This clone was counted only a few times. The gene calls are TRBV7-2 and TRBJ1-5, with unresolved D. Germline lookup yields CDR1 SGHTA and CDR2 FQGNSA. Deletions cut 4 bases from V and 2 bases from J, with 6 bases between. The CDR3 has 13 residues. This chain's CDR3 is CASSSNRNQPQHF. The CDR3 DNA follows: TGTGCCAGCAGCTCGAACCGCAATCAGCCCCAGCATTTT. The complete variable domain, with remaining parts taken from reference TRBV7-2 and TRBJ1-5, reads GAGVSQSPSNKVTEKGKDVELRCDPISGHTALYWYRQSLGQGLEFLIYFQGNSAPDKSGLPSDRFSAERTGGSVSTLTIQRTQQEDSAVYLCASSSNRNQPQHFGDGTRLSIL.

This chain uses TRBV18 with TRBJ1-5; the D gene is possibly TRBD1 (6 bases). Trimming took 8 bases from V and 0 from J, leaving 17 bases between them. The CDR3 length is 16 residues. Per germline, CDR1 KGHSH and CDR2 LQKENI. Here the CDR3 DNA reads TGTGCCAGCCAACGTGGGGGGCTTGATAGCAATCAGCCCCAGCATTTT. Protein: CASQRGGLDSNQPQHF.

The chain employs TRBV5-6 and TRBJ2-7; 8 positions agree with TRBD1. CDR1 SGHDT and CDR2 YYEEEE come from the germline V gene. V lost 4 bases and J lost 7; bases outside the gene matches: 10. This CDR3 contains 14 residues. The CDR3 protein is CASSEGQVSREQYF. The DNA for the CDR3 is TGTGCCAGCAGCGAGGGACAGGTCAGTCGGGAGCAGTACTTC.

This chain uses TRBV18 with TRBJ1-1; unclear D gene. Trimming removed 2 bases from V and 5 bases from J, with 15 bases in between. Per germline, CDR1 KGHSH and CDR2 LQKENI. This CDR3 comprises 15 residues. The CDR3 region is CASSPEGRRLTEAFF. CDR3 nucleotides: TGTGCCAGCTCACCAGAAGGGAGGAGGTTAACTGAAGCTTTCTTT.

With respect to this clone: Other nucleotide sequences from this sample produce the same CDR3. The chain has TRBV5-1 and TRBJ2-2; no clear D gene. This CDR3 contains 15 residues. The ends were cut back, 2 bases at V and 1 base at J, with 9 bases in the middle. Germline lookup yields CDR1 SGHRS and CDR2 YFSETQ. In nucleotides, the CDR3 is TGCGCCAGCAGCTTCATGGGTCAGAACACCGGGGAGCTGTTTTTT. Translating it yields CASSFMGQNTGELFF.

The gene calls are TRBV9 and TRBJ2-7, with TRBD2 matching 13 bases. This CDR3 has 15 residues. Germline V gene lookup returns CDR1 SGDLS and CDR2 YYNGEE. V was pared by 4 bases and J by 6 bases, with 7 bases of the junction left unmatched. Here the CDR3 reads CASSRGLAGDGEQYF. In DNA, the CDR3 is TGTGCCAGCAGCCGCGGACTAGCGGGAGACGGCGAGCAGTACTTC.

The chain carries TRBV18 and TRBJ1-4; 8 nucleotides match TRBD1. V was clipped by 5 bases and J by 6 bases; unmatched bases: 5. This CDR3 spans 14 amino acids. Germline loops: CDR1 KGHSH, CDR2 LQKENI. The CDR3 DNA reads TGTGCCAGCTCAGCCAACAGGGGGGATGAAAAACTGTTTTTT. Translation gives CASSANRGDEKLFF.

This chain joins TRBV9 and TRBJ2-1; no firm D call. Trimming took off 0 bases at V and 5 bases at J, with 9 bases between the two ends. The CDR3 is made up of 14 amino acids. Germline values: CDR1 SGDLS, CDR2 YYNGEE. The CDR3 loop is CASSVVGNDNEQFF. In nucleotides, the CDR3 is TGTGCCAGCAGCGTAGTAGGTAACGACAATGAGCAGTTCTTC. Supplemented by reference TRBV9 and TRBJ2-1, the full variable domain reads DSGVTQTPKHLITATGQRVTLRCSPRSGDLSVYWYQQSLDQGLQFLIQYYNGEERAKGNILERFSAQQFPDLHSELNLSSLELGDSALYFCASSVVGNDNEQFFGPGTRLTVL.

This clone occurred a few times. The rearrangement links TRBV2 to TRBJ1-2, with 11 bases fitting TRBD1. V shed 5 bases, J shed 9 bases, and the junction held 11 bases outside the gene matches. Germline V gene data show CDR1 as SNHLY and CDR2 as FYNNEI. The CDR3 length is 15 residues. CDR3 in DNA: TGTGCCAGCAGTCCGGGACAGGGGGATTTTATTAGCTACACCTTC. This sequence encodes CASSPGQGDFISYTF. Together with reference TRBV2 and TRBJ1-2, the CDR3 gives the full variable domain: EPEVTQTPSHQVTQMGQEVILRCVPISNHLYFYWYRQILGQKVEFLVSFYNNEISEKSEIFDDQFSVERPDGSNFTLKIRSTKLEDSAMYFCASSPGQGDFISYTFGSGTRLTVV.

Comment on this clone: A far larger clone lies a single base away; this is likely a read error. The chain carries TRBV5-1 and TRBJ2-2, with 10 bases that match TRBD1. Germline V gives CDR1 SGHRS, CDR2 YFSETQ. This CDR3 has 17 residues. CDR3 sequence: CAGSLGDRGRATGELFF. CDR3 sequence (DNA): TGCGCCGGCAGCTTGGGGGACAGGGGCCGCGCAACCGGGGAGCTGTTTTTT.

The chain recombines TRBV19 with TRBJ2-5; 11 positions agree with TRBD1. The V gene's germline CDR1 is LNHDA and CDR2 SQIVND (reference sequence). V shed 5 bases and J 4 bases; nucleotides not matched to a gene: 3. The CDR3 length is 14 residues. The CDR3 bases are TGTGCCAGTAGTCGGACAGGGGGCCGAGAGACCCAGTACTTC. It encodes CASSRTGGRETQYF.